This T cell receptor beta chain is drawn from a study of blood T cells in healthy people across ages. The use of a sample-barcoded 5' primer and a J-beta primer mix characterized a second PCR of roughly 7 to 11 cycles. One entry per CDR3 protein results from TCRdb running MiXCR on the 5' RACE reads. The table records hundreds of thousands of distinct CDR3 sequences, approximately 30% of them present only once. Trimming cost V 4 bases and J 4 bases, with 16 bases left between them. This CDR3 region has 15 residues. Sequencing was carried out using blood. The clonotype originates from a woman aged 80 or over in good health. The chain employs TRBV12-3 or TRBV12-4 and TRBJ2-5, with a possible D match to TRBD2 (7 bases). Written as DNA, the CDR3 is TGTGCCAGCAGTTACGGCGGGGGACACCGAGAGACCCAGTACTTC. Protein product: CASSYGGGHRETQYF.